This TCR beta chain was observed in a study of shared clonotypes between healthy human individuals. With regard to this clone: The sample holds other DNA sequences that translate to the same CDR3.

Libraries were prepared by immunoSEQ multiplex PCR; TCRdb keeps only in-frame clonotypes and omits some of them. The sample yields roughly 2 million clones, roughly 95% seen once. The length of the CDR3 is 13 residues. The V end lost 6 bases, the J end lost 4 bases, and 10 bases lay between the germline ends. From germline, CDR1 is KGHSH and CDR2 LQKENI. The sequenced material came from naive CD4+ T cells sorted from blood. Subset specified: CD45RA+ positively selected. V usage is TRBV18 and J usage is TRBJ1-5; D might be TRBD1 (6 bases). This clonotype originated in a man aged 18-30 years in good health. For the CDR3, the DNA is TGTGCCAGCTCCCCGGACAGTAATCAGCCCCAGCATTTT. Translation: CASSPDSNQPQHF.